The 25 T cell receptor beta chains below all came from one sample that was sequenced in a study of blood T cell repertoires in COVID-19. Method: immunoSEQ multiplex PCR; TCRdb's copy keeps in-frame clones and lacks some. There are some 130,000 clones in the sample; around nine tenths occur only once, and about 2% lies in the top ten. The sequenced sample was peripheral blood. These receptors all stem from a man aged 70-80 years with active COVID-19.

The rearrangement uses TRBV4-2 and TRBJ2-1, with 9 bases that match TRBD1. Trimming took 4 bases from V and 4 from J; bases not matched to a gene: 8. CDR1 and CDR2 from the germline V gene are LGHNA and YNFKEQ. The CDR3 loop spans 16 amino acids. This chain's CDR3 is CASSPAGQGSYNEQFF. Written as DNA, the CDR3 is TGTGCCAGCAGCCCAGCGGGACAGGGAAGTTACAATGAGCAGTTCTTC.

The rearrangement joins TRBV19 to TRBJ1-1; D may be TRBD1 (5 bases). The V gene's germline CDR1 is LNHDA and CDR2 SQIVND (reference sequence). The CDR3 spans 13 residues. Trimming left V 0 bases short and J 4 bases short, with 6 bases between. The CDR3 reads CASSIDRATEAFF. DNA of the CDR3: TGTGCCAGTAGTATAGACAGGGCCACTGAAGCTTTCTTT.

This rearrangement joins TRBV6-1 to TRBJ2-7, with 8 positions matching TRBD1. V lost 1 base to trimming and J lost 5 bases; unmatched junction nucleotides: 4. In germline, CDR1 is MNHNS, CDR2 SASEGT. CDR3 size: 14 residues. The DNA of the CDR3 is TGTGCCAGCAGTGAAGGGCAGGGGGCCGACGAGCAGTACTTC. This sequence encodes CASSEGQGADEQYF.

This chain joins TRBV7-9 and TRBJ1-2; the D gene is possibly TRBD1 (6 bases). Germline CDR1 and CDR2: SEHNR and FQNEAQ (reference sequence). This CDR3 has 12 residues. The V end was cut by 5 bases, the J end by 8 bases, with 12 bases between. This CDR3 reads CASSTSGGGYTF. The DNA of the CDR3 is TGTGCCAGCAGCACGTCTGGGGGCGGCTACACCTTC.

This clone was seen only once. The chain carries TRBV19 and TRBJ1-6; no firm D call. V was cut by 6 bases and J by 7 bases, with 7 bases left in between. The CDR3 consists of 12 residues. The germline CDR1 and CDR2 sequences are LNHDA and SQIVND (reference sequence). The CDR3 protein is CASSYSNSPLHF. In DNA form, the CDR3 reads TGTGCCAGTAGCTACAGCAATTCACCCCTCCACTTT.

CDR3 in DNA: TGTGCCAGCAGCTTAGGCTGGGCGGGAACAGATACGCAGTATTTT. The encoded protein is CASSLGWAGTDTQYF. This chain links TRBV7-9 with TRBJ2-3; tentatively, D is TRBD2 (6 bases). This CDR3 is 15 amino acids long. The V end lost 1 base, the J end lost 3 bases, and 11 bases lay between the germline ends. Germline assignment: CDR1 SEHNR and CDR2 FQNEAQ (reference sequence).

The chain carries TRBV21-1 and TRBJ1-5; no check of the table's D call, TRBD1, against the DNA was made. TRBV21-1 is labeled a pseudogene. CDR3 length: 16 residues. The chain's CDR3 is CASSSQGPFSNQPQHF. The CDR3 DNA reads TGTGCCAGCAGCTCCCAGGGCCCGTTTAGCAATCAGCCCCAGCATTTT.

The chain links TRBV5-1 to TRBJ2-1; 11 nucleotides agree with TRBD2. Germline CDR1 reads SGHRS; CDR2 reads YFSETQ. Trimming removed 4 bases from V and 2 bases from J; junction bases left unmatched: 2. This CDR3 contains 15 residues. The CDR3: CASSKGLAAYNEQFF. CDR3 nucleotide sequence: TGCGCCAGCAGCAAGGGACTAGCGGCCTACAATGAGCAGTTCTTC.

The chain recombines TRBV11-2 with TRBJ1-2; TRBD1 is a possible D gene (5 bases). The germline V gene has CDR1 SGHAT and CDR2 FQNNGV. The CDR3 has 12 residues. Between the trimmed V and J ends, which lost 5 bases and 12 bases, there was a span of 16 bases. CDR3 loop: CASSREGTAHTF. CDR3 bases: TGTGCCAGCAGCCGAGAGGGGACTGCCCACACCTTC.

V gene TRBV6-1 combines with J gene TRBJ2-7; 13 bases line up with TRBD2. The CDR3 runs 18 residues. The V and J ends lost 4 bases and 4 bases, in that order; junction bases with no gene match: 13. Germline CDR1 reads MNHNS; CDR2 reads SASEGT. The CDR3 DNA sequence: TGTGCCAGCAGTGGGAGGGGACTAGCGGGGTTTCTGGATTACGAGCAGTACTTC. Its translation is CASSGRGLAGFLDYEQYF.

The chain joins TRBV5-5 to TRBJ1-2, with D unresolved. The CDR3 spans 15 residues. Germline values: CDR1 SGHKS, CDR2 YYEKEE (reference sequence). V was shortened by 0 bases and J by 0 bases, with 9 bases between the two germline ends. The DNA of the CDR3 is TGTGCCAGCAGCTTGGAGGGAGCCTCTAACTATGGCTACACCTTC. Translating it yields CASSLEGASNYGYTF.

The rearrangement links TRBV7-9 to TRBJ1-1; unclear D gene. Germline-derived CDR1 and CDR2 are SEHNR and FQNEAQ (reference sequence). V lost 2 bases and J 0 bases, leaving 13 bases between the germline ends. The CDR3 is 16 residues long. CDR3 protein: CASSLKAVRMNTEAFF. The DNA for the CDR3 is TGTGCCAGCAGCTTAAAGGCAGTCAGGATGAACACTGAAGCTTTCTTT. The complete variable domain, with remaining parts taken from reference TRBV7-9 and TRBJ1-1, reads DTGVSQNPRHKITKRGQNVTFRCDPISEHNRLYWYRQTLGQGPEFLTYFQNEAQLEKSRLLSDRFSAERPKGSFSTLEIQRTEQGDSAMYLCASSLKAVRMNTEAFFGQGTRLTVV.

The chain's CDR3 is CASTLSGSGTDTQYF. The CDR3 DNA is TGTGCCAGCACTCTTAGCGGGAGTGGGACAGATACGCAGTATTTT. The genes are TRBV28 and TRBJ2-3, with 9 bases matching TRBD2. CDR1 MDHEN and CDR2 SYDVKM come from the germline V gene. V trimming: 7 bases; J trimming: 3 bases; junction bases outside the gene matches: 8. The CDR3 covers 15 residues. Full variable domain (outside the CDR3, taken from reference TRBV28 and TRBJ2-3): DVKVTQSSRYLVKRTGEKVFLECVQDMDHENMFWYRQDPGLGLRLIYFSYDVKMKEKGDIPEGYSVSREKKERFSLILESASTNQTSMYLCASTLSGSGTDTQYFGPGTRLTVL.

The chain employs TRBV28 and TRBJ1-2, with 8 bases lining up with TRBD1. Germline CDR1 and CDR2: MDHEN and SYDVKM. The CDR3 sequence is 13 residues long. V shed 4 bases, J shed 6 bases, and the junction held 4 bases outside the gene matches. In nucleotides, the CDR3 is TGTGCCAGCAGTTCGTCAGGGGGCAATGGCTACACCTTC. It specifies CASSSSGGNGYTF.

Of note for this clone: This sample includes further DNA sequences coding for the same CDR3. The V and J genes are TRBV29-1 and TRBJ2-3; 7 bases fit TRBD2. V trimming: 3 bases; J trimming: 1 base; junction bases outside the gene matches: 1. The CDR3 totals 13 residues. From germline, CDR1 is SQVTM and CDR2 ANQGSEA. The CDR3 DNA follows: TGCAGCGTTGAGGCGGGAGGCACAGATACGCAGTATTTT. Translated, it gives CSVEAGGTDTQYF.

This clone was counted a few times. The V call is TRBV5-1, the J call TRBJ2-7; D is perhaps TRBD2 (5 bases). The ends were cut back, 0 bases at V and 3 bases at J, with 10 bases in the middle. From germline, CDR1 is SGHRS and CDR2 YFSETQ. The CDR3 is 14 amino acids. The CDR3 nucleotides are TGCGCCAGCAGCTTGGGTTCCGGGGTCTACGAGCAGTACTTC. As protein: CASSLGSGVYEQYF.

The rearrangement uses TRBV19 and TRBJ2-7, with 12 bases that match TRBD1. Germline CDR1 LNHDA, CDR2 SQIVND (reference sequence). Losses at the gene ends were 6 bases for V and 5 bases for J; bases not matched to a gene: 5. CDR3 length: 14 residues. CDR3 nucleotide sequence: TGTGCCAGTAGCCCCGGGACAGGGGGCCACGAGCAGTACTTC. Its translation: CASSPGTGGHEQYF.

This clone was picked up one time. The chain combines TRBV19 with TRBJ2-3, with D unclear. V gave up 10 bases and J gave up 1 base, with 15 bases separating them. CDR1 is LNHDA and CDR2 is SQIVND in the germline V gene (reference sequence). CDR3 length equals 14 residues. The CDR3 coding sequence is TGTGCCACCGCCAGAGGAAGCGGCACAGATACGCAGTATTTT. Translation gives CATARGSGTDTQYF. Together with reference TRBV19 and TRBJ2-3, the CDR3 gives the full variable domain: DGGITQSPKYLFRKEGQNVTLSCEQNLNHDAMYWYRQDPGQGLRLIYYSQIVNDFQKGDIAEGYSVSREKKESFPLTVTSAQKNPTAFYLCATARGSGTDTQYFGPGTRLTVL.

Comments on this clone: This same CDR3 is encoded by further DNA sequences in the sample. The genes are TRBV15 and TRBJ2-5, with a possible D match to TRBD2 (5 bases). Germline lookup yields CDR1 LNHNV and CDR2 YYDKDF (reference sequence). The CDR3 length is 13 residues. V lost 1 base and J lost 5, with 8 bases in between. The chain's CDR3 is CATSRGGWETQYF. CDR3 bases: TGTGCCACCAGCAGAGGAGGGTGGGAGACCCAGTACTTC. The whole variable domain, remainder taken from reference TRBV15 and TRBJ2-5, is DAMVIQNPRYQVTQFGKPVTLSCSQTLNHNVMYWYQQKSSQAPKLLFHYYDKDFNNEADTPDNFQSRRPNTSFCFLDIRSPGLGDTAMYLCATSRGGWETQYFGPGTRLLVL.

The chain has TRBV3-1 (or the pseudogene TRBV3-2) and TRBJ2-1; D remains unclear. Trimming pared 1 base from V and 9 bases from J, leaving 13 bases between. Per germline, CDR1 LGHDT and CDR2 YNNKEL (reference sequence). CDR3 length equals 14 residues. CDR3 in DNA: TGTGCCAGCAGCCAAGGAGGTGGTTCTAGTGAGCAGTTCTTC. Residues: CASSQGGGSSEQFF.

The DNA for the CDR3 is TGTGCCAGCAGTTACGAGGACGCAGGGGCGAGGGAGCAGTTCTTC. This translates into CASSYEDAGAREQFF. This chain connects TRBV6-5 to TRBJ2-1, with D possibly TRBD1 on 6 matching bases. The CDR3 spans 15 residues. V dropped 2 bases and J dropped 10 bases, with 18 bases sitting between them. CDR1 and CDR2 from the germline V gene are MNHEY and SVGAGI.

As DNA, the CDR3 is TGCGCCAGCAGCTTGGGTCGGGGGGACTACAATGAGCAGTTCTTC. It specifies CASSLGRGDYNEQFF. The chain couples TRBV5-1 to TRBJ2-1; 7 bases match TRBD2. The germline V gene has CDR1 SGHRS and CDR2 YFSETQ. The CDR3 spans 15 residues. The trim removed 0 bases at V and 3 bases at J, leaving 3 bases unmatched.

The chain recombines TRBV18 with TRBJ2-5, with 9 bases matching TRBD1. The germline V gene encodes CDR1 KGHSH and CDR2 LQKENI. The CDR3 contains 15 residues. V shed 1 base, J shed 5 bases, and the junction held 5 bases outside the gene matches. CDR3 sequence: CASSPLGQGRETQYF. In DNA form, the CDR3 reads TGTGCCAGCTCACCACTGGGACAGGGACGGGAGACCCAGTACTTC.

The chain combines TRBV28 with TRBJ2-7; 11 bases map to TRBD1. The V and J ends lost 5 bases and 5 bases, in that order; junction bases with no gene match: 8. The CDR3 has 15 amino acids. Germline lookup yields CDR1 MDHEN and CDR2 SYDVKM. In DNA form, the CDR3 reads TGTGCCAGCAGTGGGGACAGGGGGAGGCAGGACGAGCAGTACTTC. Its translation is CASSGDRGRQDEQYF. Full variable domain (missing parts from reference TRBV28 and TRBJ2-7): DVKVTQSSRYLVKRTGEKVFLECVQDMDHENMFWYRQDPGLGLRLIYFSYDVKMKEKGDIPEGYSVSREKKERFSLILESASTNQTSMYLCASSGDRGRQDEQYFGPGTRLTVT.

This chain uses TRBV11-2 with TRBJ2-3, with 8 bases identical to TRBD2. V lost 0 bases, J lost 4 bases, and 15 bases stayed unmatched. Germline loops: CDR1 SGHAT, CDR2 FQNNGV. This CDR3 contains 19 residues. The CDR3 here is CASSLEGMVAGLMPDTQYF. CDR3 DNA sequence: TGTGCCAGCAGCTTAGAGGGTATGGTAGCGGGATTAATGCCAGATACGCAGTATTTT.